A single TCR beta chain is shown here with its context. The antigen is undetermined. This record belongs to a study of T cells expressing NK-cell markers. Study outcomes and limitations: These clonotypes, the leaders elsewhere, also led the CD3+CD56-NKG2C+ fraction in a handful of donors. For several donors, the dominant NKG2C+ clonotypes made up roughly 1.0-7.0% of their CD8+ T cells.

The CDR3 is made up of 14 amino acids. Germline CDR1 reads MDHEN; CDR2 reads SYDVKM. TCRdb reworked the 5' RACE reads into one entry per CDR3 protein, no DNA. This sample's table reports some 600,000 distinct CDR3 sequences. The sample taken for sequencing was blood T cells: a sorted CD56 or NKG2C T cell subset, CD4+ or CD8+ T cells, or bulk PBMC T cells (not recorded which). This TCR came from a man aged 18 to 35 in good health. This chain links TRBV28 with TRBJ2-7; TCRdb returns TRBD2, unconfirmable since there is no DNA. CDR3 amino acids: CASSLPSGSGEQYF.